What follows are 14 T cell receptor beta chains derived from one specimen sequenced in a study of PD-1 blockade in classical Hodgkin lymphoma. Sequenced by immunoSEQ multiplex PCR; TCRdb stores in-frame clones only, minus some. This table holds about 39,000 clones, 77% found once. Stated time point: cycle 4 day 1 (C4D1), after 5 to 7 weeks of nivolumab. After autologous stem cell transplantation all patients relapsed, and prior brentuximab vedotin exposure differed between cohorts. The sample in question was peripheral blood mononuclear cells (PBMCs), obtained before the fourth cycle of nivolumab. The receptors stem from a human donor with classical Hodgkin lymphoma.

This clone has just a few counts. V and J are TRBV7-2 and TRBJ2-4, with TRBD1 identical over 10 bases. The CDR3 has 15 residues. J was trimmed by 7 bases and V by 5 bases; bases with no gene match: 8. The V gene's germline CDR1 is SGHTA and CDR2 FQGNSA. The CDR3 loop reads CASSPSTGGANIQYF. The CDR3 nucleotides are TGTGCCAGCAGCCCCTCGACAGGGGGCGCGAACATTCAGTACTTC.

This rearrangement joins TRBV14 to TRBJ2-2; 8 nucleotides agree with TRBD2. CDR3 size: 16 residues. The ends lost 2 bases at V and 4 bases at J; junction bases unmatched: 6. Germline V gene data show CDR1 as SGHDN and CDR2 as FVKESK. This CDR3 reads CASSQLRGARTGELFF. CDR3 coding DNA: TGTGCCAGCAGCCAATTGCGGGGGGCGCGCACCGGGGAGCTGTTTTTT.

This clone was seen a single time. The chain carries TRBV5-6 and TRBJ1-5; D unclear. The CDR3 totals 14 residues. With 2 bases removed from V and 2 bases from J, the gap between germline ends came to 8 bases. Germline V gene data show CDR1 as SGHDT and CDR2 as YYEEEE. CDR3 residues: CASSFRRGNQPQHF. CDR3 nucleotide sequence: TGTGCCAGCAGCTTCCGTAGGGGCAATCAGCCCCAGCATTTT. Full variable domain (missing parts from reference TRBV5-6 and TRBJ1-5): DAGVTQSPTHLIKTRGQQVTLRCSPKSGHDTVSWYQQALGQGPQFIFQYYEEEERQRGNFPDRFSGHQFPNYSSELNVNALLLGDSALYLCASSFRRGNQPQHFGDGTRLSIL.

About this clone itself: The sample carries other DNA sequences with the same CDR3. The rearrangement links TRBV7-9 to TRBJ2-7; D call uncertain. Germline lookup yields CDR1 SEHNR and CDR2 FQNEAQ (reference sequence). V lost 5 bases to trimming and J lost 0 bases, with 5 bases between them. The CDR3 has 12 residues. The CDR3 bases are TGTGCCAGCAGCCTTAACTCCTACGAGCAGTACTTC. Its translation is CASSLNSYEQYF. The whole variable domain, remainder taken from reference TRBV7-9 and TRBJ2-7, is DTGVSQNPRHKITKRGQNVTFRCDPISEHNRLYWYRQTLGQGPEFLTYFQNEAQLEKSRLLSDRFSAERPKGSFSTLEIQRTEQGDSAMYLCASSLNSYEQYFGPGTRLTVT.

This sequence joins TRBV27 and TRBJ2-7, with D possibly called TRBD1 or TRBD2 (7 bases each). The CDR3 runs to 15 residues. Between the trimmed V and J ends, which lost 2 bases and 0 bases, there was a span of 11 bases. Germline loops: CDR1 MNHEY, CDR2 SMNVEV (reference sequence). CDR3 protein: CASSLRGDSSYEQYF. The CDR3 DNA reads as TGTGCCAGCAGTTTACGGGGGGACAGCTCCTACGAGCAGTACTTC.

The sample holds one count of this clone. V and J are TRBV30 and TRBJ1-4; 8 bases align to TRBD1. Germline V gene lookup returns CDR1 GTSNPN and CDR2 SVGIG (reference sequence). This CDR3 has 18 residues. V lost 4 bases to trimming and J lost 1 base; unmatched junction nucleotides: 14. The CDR3 nucleotides are TGTGCCTGGAATAGGGGGGACAGGCCCTGGGGAACTAATGAAAAACTGTTTTTT. This gives the protein CAWNRGDRPWGTNEKLFF.

The V call is TRBV6-1, the J call TRBJ2-7; perhaps TRBD1 as D (5 bases). There are 13 residues in the CDR3. CDR1 and CDR2 from the germline V gene are MNHNS and SASEGT. V shed 4 bases and J shed 2 bases, with 9 bases lying between them. CDR3 protein: CASSAAGPYEQYF. The CDR3 DNA sequence: TGTGCCAGCAGTGCGGCAGGGCCCTACGAGCAGTACTTC.

This clone appeared a few times. The J gene is TRBJ2-7, the V gene TRBV7-2; TRBD2 aligns across 12 bases. The germline V gene has CDR1 SGHTA and CDR2 FQGNSA. V trimming: 2 bases; J trimming: 4 bases; junction bases outside the gene matches: 6. This CDR3 is 16 amino acids long. CDR3 loop: CASSLSSGGAIYEQYF. CDR3 sequence (DNA): TGTGCCAGCAGCTTATCTAGCGGGGGGGCCATATACGAGCAGTACTTC.

J is TRBJ1-2 and V is TRBV6-5, with D possibly TRBD1 on 5 matching bases. Germline V gene lookup returns CDR1 MNHEY and CDR2 SVGAGI. The CDR3 runs to 14 residues. Between the trimmed V and J ends, which lost 5 bases and 6 bases, there was a span of 16 bases. This CDR3 reads CASSAALRGNGYTF. Written as DNA, the CDR3 is TGTGCCAGCAGTGCTGCCCTAAGGGGAAATGGCTACACCTTC.

The chain uses TRBV7-2 and TRBJ1-2, with 8 bases fitting TRBD1. CDR1 is SGHTA and CDR2 is FQGNSA in the germline V gene. The length of the CDR3 is 14 residues. The trim removed 7 bases at V and 3 bases at J, leaving 7 bases unmatched. CDR3 in amino acids: CASTHGTGYYGYTF. The DNA of the CDR3 is TGTGCCAGCACCCACGGGACAGGATACTATGGCTACACCTTC.

The CDR3 here is CASSARTDTQYF. CDR3 coding DNA: TGTGCCAGCAGTGCTCGGACAGATACGCAGTATTTT. The chain employs TRBV6-1 and TRBJ2-3, with D unresolved. Germline V gene lookup returns CDR1 MNHNS and CDR2 SASEGT. This CDR3 is built from 12 residues. Trimming shortened V by 4 bases and J by 3 bases, and 5 bases separated the two germline ends.

This chain uses TRBV19 with TRBJ2-3; D uncertain. The CDR3 loop spans 12 amino acids. CDR1 is LNHDA and CDR2 is SQIVND in the germline V gene (reference sequence). Trimming stripped 3 bases from V and 5 bases from J, with 6 bases between. The CDR3, as DNA: TGTGCCAGTAGTATGGGTGGAGATACGCAGTATTTT. This sequence encodes CASSMGGDTQYF.

The gene calls are TRBV2 and TRBJ1-1; tentatively, D is TRBD1 (5 bases). CDR1 SNHLY and CDR2 FYNNEI come from the germline V gene. The CDR3 is 15 amino acids. The ends were cut back, 2 bases at V and 4 bases at J, with 14 bases in the middle. The CDR3 sequence is CASSEYPGRVTEAFF. The CDR3 coding sequence is TGTGCCAGCAGTGAATATCCAGGGAGAGTCACTGAAGCTTTCTTT.

The chain uses TRBV7-9 and TRBJ2-2; TRBD1 matches at 11 bases. Germline CDR1 reads SEHNR; CDR2 reads FQNEAQ (reference sequence). The CDR3 covers 15 residues. Unmatched junction bases numbered 5, after V lost 7 bases and J lost 4 bases. CDR3 region: CASTLDRGLTGELFF. Written as DNA, the CDR3 is TGTGCCAGCACTTTGGACAGGGGGCTCACCGGGGAGCTGTTTTTT.